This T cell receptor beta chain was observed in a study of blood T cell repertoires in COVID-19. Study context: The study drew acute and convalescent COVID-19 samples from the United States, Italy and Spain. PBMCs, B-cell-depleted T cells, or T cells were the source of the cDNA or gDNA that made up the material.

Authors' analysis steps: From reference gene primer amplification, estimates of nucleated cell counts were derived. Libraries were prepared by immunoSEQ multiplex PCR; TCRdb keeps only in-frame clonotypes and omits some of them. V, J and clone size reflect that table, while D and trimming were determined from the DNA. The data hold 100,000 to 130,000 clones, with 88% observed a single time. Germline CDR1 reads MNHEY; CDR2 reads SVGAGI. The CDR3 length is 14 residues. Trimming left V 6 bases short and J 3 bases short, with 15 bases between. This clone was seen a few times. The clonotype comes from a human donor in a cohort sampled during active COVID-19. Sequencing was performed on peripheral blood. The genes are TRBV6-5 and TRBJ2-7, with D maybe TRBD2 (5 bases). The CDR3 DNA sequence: TGTGCCAGCAGGGGAGTACCGCCTAGCTACGAGCAGTACTTC. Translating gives CASRGVPPSYEQYF.